One sample yielded the 9 T cell receptor beta chains listed below, sequenced in a study of cytomegalovirus exposure and HLA in healthy donors. It was with 60 Vbeta and 13 Jbeta primers that the PCR ran. Only in-frame clones appear in the TCRdb table, and some are missing; sequencing was by immunoSEQ multiplex PCR. The table includes about 94,000 clones, around four fifths detected once. The sequencing sample was made of PBMCs. The receptors were sampled from an older woman in good health and CMV-seronegative.

The V and J genes are TRBV7-9 and TRBJ2-7; tentatively, D is TRBD2 (7 bases). Trimming cost V 3 bases and J 8 bases, with 20 bases left between them. CDR3 size: 15 residues. Germline-derived CDR1 and CDR2 are SEHNR and FQNEAQ (reference sequence). This chain's CDR3 is CASSFDGGGALQQYF. The CDR3 DNA reads as TGTGCCAGCAGCTTCGACGGAGGGGGGGCCCTCCAGCAGTACTTC.

Points on this clone: Other nucleotide sequences in the sample specify the same CDR3. V usage is TRBV18 and J usage is TRBJ2-1, with TRBD2 matching 8 bases. The CDR3 spans 16 residues. Losses at the gene ends were 0 bases for V and 3 bases for J; bases not matched to a gene: 4. Germline loops: CDR1 KGHSH, CDR2 LQKENI. CDR3 sequence: CASSPPSSGGYNEQFF. CDR3 nucleotide sequence: TGTGCCAGCTCACCACCTTCGAGCGGGGGCTACAATGAGCAGTTCTTC. Together with reference TRBV18 and TRBJ2-1, the CDR3 gives the full variable domain: NAGVMQNPRHLVRRRGQEARLRCSPMKGHSHVYWYRQLPEEGLKFMVYLQKENIIDESGMPKERFSAEFPKEGPSILRIQQVVRGDSAAYFCASSPPSSGGYNEQFFGPGTRLTVL.

This sequence joins TRBV6-4 and TRBJ1-1; possible D gene TRBD1, 5 bases. V gave up 2 bases and J gave up 5 bases, with 12 bases separating them. Germline V CDR1 and CDR2: MRHNA, SNTAGT. CDR3 length equals 14 residues. CDR3 region: CASSDSQGATEAFF. CDR3 DNA: TGTGCCAGCAGTGACAGTCAGGGTGCGACTGAAGCTTTCTTT.

V and J are TRBV5-4 and TRBJ2-1; TRBD1 matches at 8 bases. The CDR3 extends over 14 amino acids. From germline, CDR1 is SGHNT and CDR2 YYREEE (reference sequence). V dropped 4 bases and J dropped 8; count of bases not matched to a gene: 8. The CDR3 nucleotides read TGTGCCAGCAGCACCTGGACAGGGCGGGATGAGCAGTTCTTC. It specifies CASSTWTGRDEQFF.

The V gene is TRBV6-5, the J gene TRBJ1-2; D possibly corresponds to TRBD1 (6 bases). CDR3 length equals 16 residues. Germline V gene data show CDR1 as MNHEY and CDR2 as SVGAGI. Deletions cut 4 bases from V and 2 bases from J, with 17 bases between. CDR3: CASSFTSEGGNYGYTF. CDR3 in DNA: TGTGCCAGCAGTTTTACATCGGAGGGGGGGAACTATGGCTACACCTTC.

This rearrangement joins TRBV29-1 to TRBJ2-1; 11 bases are shared with TRBD2. This CDR3 region has 15 residues. J gave up 4 bases and V 6 bases, and 8 bases lay outside the gene matches. Germline V CDR1 and CDR2: SQVTM, ANQGSEA. Written as DNA, the CDR3 is TGCAGCGTCATACCTAGCGGGGGGCCTTACAATGAGCAGTTCTTC. Its translation is CSVIPSGGPYNEQFF.

This chain connects TRBV10-3 to TRBJ1-1; 7 positions match TRBD1. This CDR3 spans 15 amino acids. V lost 6 bases and J lost 1; bases outside the gene matches: 8. CDR1 is ENHRY, CDR2 SYGVKD, per germline. CDR3 sequence: CAIRTHDRENTEAFF. DNA of the CDR3: TGTGCCATCAGGACTCACGACAGGGAGAACACTGAAGCTTTCTTT.

The V and J genes are TRBV30 and TRBJ1-5; D remains ambiguous. CDR1 is GTSNPN and CDR2 is SVGIG in the germline V gene (reference sequence). There are 15 residues in the CDR3. V lost 3 bases and J 7 bases, leaving 19 bases between the germline ends. CDR3: CAWSALGRADQPQHF. DNA for the CDR3: TGTGCCTGGAGCGCCTTGGGGAGGGCGGACCAGCCCCAGCATTTT.

This clone was seen just once. This chain connects TRBV27 to TRBJ1-5; D is undetermined. The V and J ends lost 6 bases and 5 bases respectively, with 11 bases between them. This CDR3 contains 13 residues. CDR1 MNHEY and CDR2 SMNVEV come from the germline V gene (reference sequence). The CDR3 spells CASSELRDQPQHF. CDR3 DNA: TGTGCCAGCAGCGAGTTGAGGGATCAGCCCCAGCATTTT.